One sample yielded the 30 T cell receptor beta chains listed below, sequenced in a study of T cell changes during pregnancy in multiple sclerosis. The repertoire was sequenced with immunoSEQ multiplex PCR; TCRdb's copy has only in-frame clones and lacks some. The sample gives fewer than 60,000 clones, about nine tenths of which show up once; 1% to 1.5% is in the top ten. This specimen consisted of peripheral blood, obtained in the second trimester of pregnancy. Receptors were obtained from a female donor with multiple sclerosis, enrolled in a pregnancy study.

The chain recombines TRBV4-2 with TRBJ1-2; D unclear. V lost 4 bases to trimming and J lost 3 bases, with 12 bases between them. Germline V gives CDR1 LGHNA, CDR2 YNFKEQ. The CDR3 runs 14 residues. The CDR3 nucleotides are TGTGCCAGCAGCCTAACGAACGGAGACTATGGCTACACCTTC. Its protein product is CASSLTNGDYGYTF.

The chain recombines TRBV5-1 with TRBJ2-7; 7 bases match TRBD1. The germline V gene has CDR1 SGHRS and CDR2 YFSETQ. The CDR3 covers 21 residues. V trimming: 2 bases; J trimming: 6 bases; junction bases outside the gene matches: 29. The CDR3 sequence: CASSLFWGHAGTDPLLAEQYF. As DNA, the CDR3 is TGCGCCAGCAGCTTATTTTGGGGCCACGCCGGGACAGATCCCCTTTTGGCCGAGCAGTACTTC.

The V call is TRBV27, the J call TRBJ2-7, with TRBD2 identical over 11 bases. This CDR3 has 15 amino acids. CDR1 MNHEY and CDR2 SMNVEV come from the germline V gene (reference sequence). V was pared by 6 bases and J by 4 bases, with 8 bases of the junction left unmatched. CDR3 loop: CASSRSSGGLYEQYF. In DNA, the CDR3 is TGTGCCAGCAGCCGATCTAGCGGGGGGCTTTACGAGCAGTACTTC.

The CDR3 region is CASSPRTGVTGELFF. CDR3 nucleotides: TGTGCCAGCAGCCCCAGGACAGGGGTCACCGGGGAGCTGTTTTTT. The chain carries TRBV7-8 and TRBJ2-2, with 9 bases matching TRBD1. CDR1 is SGHVS, CDR2 FQNEAQ, per germline. Trimming cost V 5 bases and J 4 bases; bases outside gene matches: 5. The CDR3 is 15 amino acids. Complete variable domain (other parts from reference TRBV7-8 and TRBJ2-2): GAGVSQSPRYKVAKRGQDVALRCDPISGHVSLFWYQQALGQGPEFLTYFQNEAQLDKSGLPSDRFFAERPEGSVSTLKIQRTQQEDSAVYLCASSPRTGVTGELFFGEGSRLTVL.

The chain recombines TRBV15 with TRBJ2-7; 9 positions match TRBD1. V lost 0 bases, J lost 5 bases, and 8 bases stayed unmatched. Germline-derived CDR1 and CDR2 are LNHNV and YYDKDF (reference sequence). This CDR3 has 16 residues. Written as DNA, the CDR3 is TGTGCCACCAGCAGAGATGGGACAGGGTTTCGCCACGAGCAGTACTTC. It yields the protein CATSRDGTGFRHEQYF. Complete variable domain (other parts from reference TRBV15 and TRBJ2-7): DAMVIQNPRYQVTQFGKPVTLSCSQTLNHNVMYWYQQKSSQAPKLLFHYYDKDFNNEADTPDNFQSRRPNTSFCFLDIRSPGLGDTAMYLCATSRDGTGFRHEQYFGPGTRLTVT.

The chain uses TRBV28 and TRBJ2-7, with 11 bases lining up with TRBD2. This CDR3 comprises 17 residues. The V and J ends lost 5 bases and 0 bases, in that order; junction bases with no gene match: 9. Germline V gene lookup returns CDR1 MDHEN and CDR2 SYDVKM. The CDR3 DNA is TGTGCCAGCAGTCTTCTGACTAGCGGGGAGCCCTCCTACGAGCAGTACTTC. Its protein product is CASSLLTSGEPSYEQYF.

This chain links TRBV4-1 with TRBJ1-2, with D possibly being TRBD1 (6 bases). Trimming stripped 0 bases from V and 5 bases from J, with 16 bases between. This CDR3 has 16 residues. CDR1 is MGHRA and CDR2 is YSYEKL in the germline V gene. The CDR3 reads CASSQDRGQGMYGYTF. CDR3 nucleotide sequence: TGCGCCAGCAGCCAAGATCGGGGCCAGGGGATGTATGGCTACACCTTC.

V is TRBV10-1 and J is TRBJ2-1, with a tentative D call TRBD1 (5 bases). Trimming removed 2 bases from V and 7 bases from J, with 12 bases in between. The V gene's germline CDR1 is WNHNN and CDR2 SYGVQD (reference sequence). This CDR3 spans 14 amino acids. The CDR3 reads CASSEGAGKNEQFF. The CDR3 DNA follows: TGCGCCAGCAGTGAGGGGGCAGGTAAAAATGAGCAGTTCTTC.

V is TRBV5-1 and J is TRBJ1-2, with 10 nucleotides matching TRBD1. This CDR3 contains 12 residues. Germline CDR1 SGHRS, CDR2 YFSETQ. The junction had 5 bases not matched to a gene; V was cut back by 4 bases and J by 11 bases. For the CDR3, the DNA is TGCGCCAGCAGCACGGGGACAGGGGAGTACACCTTC. Amino acids: CASSTGTGEYTF.

The V and J genes are TRBV10-1 and TRBJ1-6, with D possibly TRBD1 on 6 matching bases. V shed 2 bases and J shed 7 bases, with 18 bases lying between them. CDR1 WNHNN and CDR2 SYGVQD come from the germline V gene (reference sequence). The CDR3 length is 17 residues. As DNA, the CDR3 is TGCGCCAGCAGTGAGCCCGTGAGTGCGGACAGCAATTCACCCCTCCACTTT. Translation gives CASSEPVSADSNSPLHF.

This chain links TRBV11-2 with TRBJ2-1; D gene unclear. Per the germline V gene, CDR1 is SGHAT and CDR2 is FQNNGV. V lost 5 bases to trimming and J lost 5 bases, with 13 bases between them. The length of the CDR3 is 14 residues. The CDR3 DNA reads TGTGCCAGCAGCCCCGGGTCCTGGAACAATGAGCAGTTCTTC. Its translation: CASSPGSWNNEQFF.

The CDR3 region has the DNA TGTGCCAGCTCTTTAGCCGGGGCCGGAGGGAATTCACCCCTCCACTTT. This gives the protein CASSLAGAGGNSPLHF. The chain combines TRBV7-9 with TRBJ1-6, with D perhaps TRBD1 (5 bases). The V end was cut by 8 bases, the J end by 7 bases, with 21 bases between. The CDR3 is 16 residues long. Germline values: CDR1 SEHNR, CDR2 FQNEAQ (reference sequence).

The chain combines TRBV5-1 with TRBJ2-1; D remains unclear. V was cut by 1 base and J by 0 bases, with 8 bases left in between. The CDR3 is 15 amino acids. Germline assignment: CDR1 SGHRS and CDR2 YFSETQ. CDR3 coding DNA: TGCGCCAGCAGCTTGCCTCTTAGCTCCTACAATGAGCAGTTCTTC. Translation: CASSLPLSSYNEQFF.

The J gene is TRBJ2-7, the V gene TRBV5-6; 12 positions agree with TRBD2. Per germline, CDR1 SGHDT and CDR2 YYEEEE. The trim removed 3 bases at V and 0 bases at J, leaving 4 bases unmatched. The CDR3 length is 16 residues. The CDR3 loop reads CASSSILAGGSYEQYF. Written as DNA, the CDR3 is TGTGCCAGCAGCTCTATACTAGCGGGGGGCTCCTACGAGCAGTACTTC.

The J gene is TRBJ2-5, the V gene TRBV28; possible D gene TRBD1, 6 bases. CDR1 and CDR2 (germline): MDHEN, SYDVKM. The germline V and J ends were trimmed by 10 bases and 1 base, with 16 bases remaining between them. The CDR3 spans 14 residues. The CDR3 DNA reads TGTGCCACCACCCAGGACAGTTTCCAAGAGACCCAGTACTTC. This translates into CATTQDSFQETQYF.

The V gene is TRBV6-1, the J gene TRBJ2-7, with D unresolved. Trimming cost V 7 bases and J 3 bases, with 13 bases left between them. The CDR3 covers 13 residues. CDR1 and CDR2 from the germline V gene are MNHNS and SASEGT. Written as DNA, the CDR3 is TGTGCCAGCAAGTTCCAGGCAGTCTACGAGCAGTACTTC. This sequence encodes CASKFQAVYEQYF.

CDR3 in DNA: TGTGCCAGTAGTACCCCCGGGGGGTACACTGAAGCTTTCTTT. Amino acid sequence: CASSTPGGYTEAFF. V is TRBV19 and J is TRBJ1-1; D is perhaps TRBD1 (5 bases). With 4 bases removed from V and 3 bases from J, the gap between germline ends came to 12 bases. Germline CDR1 LNHDA, CDR2 SQIVND (reference sequence). CDR3 length: 14 amino acids.

The CDR3 bases are TGCGCCAGCAGCTTGGGGCTTCCCGGCAATCAGCCCCAGCATTTT. It yields the protein CASSLGLPGNQPQHF. The rearrangement joins TRBV5-1 to TRBJ1-5, with unresolved D. V shed 0 bases and J shed 2 bases, with 9 bases lying between them. In germline, CDR1 is SGHRS, CDR2 YFSETQ. The CDR3 runs to 15 residues.

The count of this clone is one. The sample contains more than one DNA sequence encoding this CDR3. This rearrangement joins TRBV13 to TRBJ1-1; possible D gene TRBD1, 6 bases. V was trimmed by 0 bases and J by 5 bases, leaving 19 bases between them. The germline V gene encodes CDR1 PRHDT and CDR2 FYEKMQ (reference sequence). This CDR3 contains 17 residues. In DNA form, the CDR3 reads TGTGCCAGCAGCTTAGGCCTCGGACAGACTCATAGGACTGAAGCTTTCTTT. Translation: CASSLGLGQTHRTEAFF.

The rearrangement joins TRBV15 to TRBJ1-1; D gene ambiguous. Deletions cut 1 base from V and 4 bases from J, with 13 bases between. Germline values: CDR1 LNHNV, CDR2 YYDKDF (reference sequence). The CDR3 totals 15 residues. CDR3 sequence: CATSRGGRESTEAFF. Here the CDR3 DNA reads TGTGCCACCAGCAGAGGAGGTCGAGAGAGCACTGAAGCTTTCTTT.

The CDR3 nucleotides read TGTGCCAGCTCACCACAACAGGTGAACACTGAAGCTTTCTTT. Amino acids: CASSPQQVNTEAFF. The rearrangement links TRBV18 to TRBJ1-1; possible D gene TRBD1, 5 bases. Germline CDR1 is KGHSH and CDR2 is LQKENI. The CDR3 contains 14 residues. Deletions cut 1 base from V and 0 bases from J, with 6 bases between.

V is TRBV4-1 and J is TRBJ2-5; a weak D match, TRBD1 (5 bases). This CDR3 is 16 amino acids long. Deletions cut 3 bases from V and 3 bases from J, with 17 bases between. CDR1 and CDR2 (germline): MGHRA, YSYEKL. CDR3 DNA sequence: TGCGCCAGCAGCCAGGTTAATGGACACTCAAAAGAGACCCAGTACTTC. Encoded protein: CASSQVNGHSKETQYF.

This clone was seen just once. The chain links TRBV4-3 to TRBJ2-1, with 10 bases fitting TRBD2. Losses at the gene ends were 0 bases for V and 6 bases for J; bases not matched to a gene: 8. Germline V gene lookup returns CDR1 LGHNA and CDR2 YSLEER. The CDR3 consists of 17 residues. This CDR3 reads CASSQDPTLAGVNEQFF. The CDR3 nucleotides read TGCGCCAGCAGCCAAGATCCCACCCTAGCGGGGGTCAATGAGCAGTTCTTC.

The V and J genes are TRBV11-2 and TRBJ2-1; the D gene is possibly TRBD2 (5 bases). Trimming pared 3 bases from V and 13 bases from J, leaving 16 bases between. Germline values: CDR1 SGHAT, CDR2 FQNNGV. The CDR3 is 13 amino acids. CDR3 region: CASSLLSGLSQFF. The CDR3 DNA follows: TGTGCCAGCAGCTTGCTTTCCGGACTTAGTCAGTTCTTC.

This chain connects TRBV30 to TRBJ1-1; D not resolved. Germline V CDR1 and CDR2: GTSNPN, SVGIG (reference sequence). V lost 4 bases, J lost 6 bases, and 6 bases lay in between. This CDR3 has 10 residues. This CDR3 reads CAWNGAEAFF. CDR3 bases: TGTGCCTGGAACGGGGCTGAAGCTTTCTTT.

V gene TRBV7-2 combines with J gene TRBJ2-7; 7 positions agree with TRBD1. This CDR3 comprises 15 residues. CDR1 is SGHTA and CDR2 is FQGNSA in the germline V gene. J was trimmed by 2 bases and V by 1 base; bases with no gene match: 5. The CDR3 DNA reads TGTGCCAGCAGCTTAGACAATGGACAGGCCTACGAGCAGTACTTC. Amino acid sequence: CASSLDNGQAYEQYF.

This clone was seen a single time. The V and J genes are TRBV4-3 and TRBJ1-5, with no clear D. The CDR3 runs 18 residues. CDR1 and CDR2 (germline): LGHNA, YSLEER. The V and J ends lost 0 bases and 4 bases respectively, with 19 bases between them. The DNA of the CDR3 is TGCGCCAGCAGCCAAGATGAGCGAGAGGGAATGTTAAATCAGCCCCAGCATTTT. The encoded protein is CASSQDEREGMLNQPQHF.

V usage is TRBV29-1 and J usage is TRBJ1-2; D uncertain. Germline V CDR1 and CDR2: SQVTM, ANQGSEA. The CDR3 contains 13 residues. V was clipped by 3 bases and J by 4 bases, with 12 bases between them. The CDR3 loop reads CSVEGGWGYGYTF. CDR3 coding DNA: TGCAGCGTTGAGGGAGGGTGGGGCTATGGCTACACCTTC.

The chain is built from TRBV6-5 and TRBJ2-1; 10 bases match TRBD2. Germline V gene data show CDR1 as MNHEY and CDR2 as SVGAGI. The CDR3 spans 15 residues. V shed 2 bases, J shed 6 bases, and the junction held 4 bases outside the gene matches. The CDR3 DNA is TGTGCCAGCAGTTACCCTAGCGGGGGTGGCAATGAGCAGTTCTTC. Residues: CASSYPSGGGNEQFF.

As for this clone: Other DNA sequences of this sample code for an identical CDR3. The chain recombines TRBV4-1 with TRBJ2-5; unclear D gene. Trimming cost V 0 bases and J 3 bases, with 5 bases left between them. CDR1 and CDR2 (germline): MGHRA, YSYEKL. This CDR3 is built from 13 residues. CDR3 in DNA: TGCGCCAGCAGCCAAGATGGAGAAGAGACCCAGTACTTC. As protein: CASSQDGEETQYF.